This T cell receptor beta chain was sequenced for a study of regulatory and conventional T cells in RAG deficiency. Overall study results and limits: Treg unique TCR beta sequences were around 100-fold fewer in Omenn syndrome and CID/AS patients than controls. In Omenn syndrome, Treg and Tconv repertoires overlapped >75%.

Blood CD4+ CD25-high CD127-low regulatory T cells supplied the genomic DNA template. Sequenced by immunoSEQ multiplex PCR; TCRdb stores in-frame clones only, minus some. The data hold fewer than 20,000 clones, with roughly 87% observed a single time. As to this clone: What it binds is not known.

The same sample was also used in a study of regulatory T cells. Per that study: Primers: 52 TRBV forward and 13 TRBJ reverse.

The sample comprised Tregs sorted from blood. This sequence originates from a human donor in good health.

The CDR3 sequence: CASSPGTGYEQFF. As DNA, the CDR3 is TGTGCCAGCAGCCCCGGGACAGGGTATGAGCAGTTCTTC. The chain has TRBV11-3 and TRBJ2-1, with 9 bases matching TRBD1. V gave up 5 bases and J gave up 8 bases; unmatched junction bases: 4. Germline V gene data show CDR1 as SGHNT and CDR2 as YENEEA. The CDR3 has 13 amino acids.